This T cell receptor (beta chain) originates from a study of cytomegalovirus exposure and HLA in healthy donors. Broader study findings: A later analysis found most CMV-associated TCR beta chains apparently HLA-restricted. Analysis performed later found about 18,000 TCR beta sequences associated with HLA alleles at 0.05 false discovery rate.

PCR was performed using 60 Vbeta and 13 Jbeta primers. Libraries were prepared by immunoSEQ multiplex PCR; TCRdb keeps only in-frame clonotypes and omits some of them. The sample includes some 110,000 clones, around 80% seen only once; the top ten take 0.95% to 1.4%. About this clone itself: The target antigen is unknown.

Trimming took off 1 base at V and 3 bases at J, with 6 bases between the two ends. Germline V CDR1 and CDR2: MNHEY, SVGAGI. This CDR3 spans 14 amino acids. The clonotype originates from a woman in her twenties or thirties in good health and CMV-seronegative. Source material: PBMCs. The rearrangement joins TRBV6-5 to TRBJ2-2; D ambiguous. The CDR3 DNA sequence: TGTGCCAGCAGTTACTTCAGTTACACCGGGGAGCTGTTTTTT. Residues: CASSYFSYTGELFF.